These 25 T cell receptor beta chains originate from one sample sequenced in a study of T cells after yellow fever vaccination. TCRdb re-called the 5' RACE reads with MiXCR, one entry per CDR3 protein. The sample lists 35,000 to 55,000 distinct CDR3 sequences; over 5.5% were seen once. Source: PBMCs, either bulk or a sorted T-cell subset (CD4+, CD8+, memory, or dextramer-sorted; not recorded which), taken 45 days after the yellow fever booster vaccination. These receptors were obtained from a man aged 30 to 39 who received the YFV17D yellow fever vaccine.

This clonotype was observed a handful of times. The rearrangement joins TRBV20-1 to TRBJ1-2; no clear D. V lost 3 bases and J lost 0, with 8 bases in between. Germline V gives CDR1 DFQATT, CDR2 SNEGSKA (reference sequence). CDR3 size: 13 residues. CDR3 DNA: TGCAGTGCTAGTTCTGTGACTAACTATGGCTACACCTTC. Protein product: CSASSVTNYGYTF.

The chain links TRBV5-1 to TRBJ2-7; 9 bases are shared with TRBD2. CDR3 size: 14 residues. J was trimmed by 5 bases and V by 4 bases; bases with no gene match: 7. The germline V gene encodes CDR1 SGHRS and CDR2 YFSETQ. The CDR3 DNA reads TGCGCCAGCAGCCAGGGGACTAGCACCCACGAGCAGTACTTC. Translating gives CASSQGTSTHEQYF.

This clonotype has a count of ten or more. The chain employs TRBV9 and TRBJ1-6, with a possible D match to TRBD1 (5 bases). Germline CDR1 SGDLS, CDR2 YYNGEE. V was cut by 2 bases and J by 10 bases, with 16 bases left in between. The CDR3 sequence is 15 residues long. CDR3 coding DNA: TGTGCCAGCAGCGTGAAAACAGGTCCAGAGTCACCCCTCCACTTT. Its protein is CASSVKTGPESPLHF.

This clonotype was seen repeatedly, ten times or more. The chain employs TRBV27 and TRBJ2-3, with 16 bases identical to TRBD2. Looked up from germline, CDR1 is MNHEY and CDR2 is SMNVEV (reference sequence). V lost 6 bases, J lost 1 base, and 4 bases stayed unmatched. CDR3 size: 17 residues. CDR3 bases: TGTGCCAGCAGGGGACTAGCGGGAGGGTATGGCACAGATACGCAGTATTTT. This encodes CASRGLAGGYGTDTQYF.

This clonotype was observed a few times. The V and J genes are TRBV20-1 and TRBJ2-2; a weak D match, TRBD2 (6 bases). Germline CDR1 and CDR2: DFQATT and SNEGSKA (reference sequence). Trimming took 6 bases from V and 2 from J, leaving 19 bases between them. The CDR3 loop spans 16 amino acids. CDR3 residues: CSAIGTDAFNTGELFF. In DNA, the CDR3 is TGCAGTGCGATCGGGACTGACGCTTTTAACACCGGGGAGCTGTTTTTT.

There are a few counts of this clonotype. The V gene is TRBV5-6, the J gene TRBJ1-2, with D unclear. V was pared by 3 bases and J by 4 bases, with 7 bases between. Germline loops: CDR1 SGHDT, CDR2 YYEEEE. The CDR3 totals 12 residues. The DNA for the CDR3 is TGTGCCAGCAGCTCGGGCAGCTATGGCTACACCTTC. It translates to CASSSGSYGYTF.

This clonotype came up a few times. The chain combines TRBV7-8 with TRBJ2-3; no reliable D call. Germline lookup yields CDR1 SGHVS and CDR2 FQNEAQ. CDR3 size: 15 residues. The V gene lost 5 bases and the J gene lost 0 bases, with 12 bases spanning the gap. CDR3 bases: TGTGCCAGCAGCCGAAAAACCCCTAGCACAGATACGCAGTATTTT. Protein product: CASSRKTPSTDTQYF.

This clonotype occurred many times. The chain joins TRBV15 to TRBJ2-3; unclear D gene. This CDR3 region has 13 residues. V was shortened by 0 bases and J by 5 bases, with 6 bases between the two germline ends. CDR1 LNHNV and CDR2 YYDKDF come from the germline V gene (reference sequence). As DNA, the CDR3 is TGTGCCACCAGCAGAGAAGCTATAGATACGCAGTATTTT. This gives the protein CATSREAIDTQYF. Complete variable domain (other parts from reference TRBV15 and TRBJ2-3): DAMVIQNPRYQVTQFGKPVTLSCSQTLNHNVMYWYQQKSSQAPKLLFHYYDKDFNNEADTPDNFQSRRPNTSFCFLDIRSPGLGDTAMYLCATSREAIDTQYFGPGTRLTVL.

By share, this clonotype counts as medium-sized. This chain connects TRBV2 to TRBJ2-2; D is possibly TRBD2 (5 bases). This CDR3 is 15 amino acids long. From germline, CDR1 is SNHLY and CDR2 FYNNEI. With 3 bases removed from V and 2 bases from J, the gap between germline ends came to 10 bases. This chain's CDR3 is CASSDIGINTGELFF. CDR3 nucleotides: TGTGCCAGCAGTGACATCGGGATAAACACCGGGGAGCTGTTTTTT.

This clonotype has a single count. The V and J genes are TRBV10-3 and TRBJ2-6; D not resolved. V dropped 4 bases and J dropped 4 bases, with 14 bases sitting between them. The CDR3 runs to 16 residues. Germline values: CDR1 ENHRY, CDR2 SYGVKD. CDR3 amino acids: CAISVERADGANVLTF. CDR3 coding DNA: TGTGCCATCAGTGTGGAACGTGCGGACGGGGCCAACGTCCTGACTTTC.

The genes are TRBV23-1 and TRBJ2-6, with D perhaps matching TRBD1 (6 bases). TRBV23-1 carries the ORF label, with uncertain function. The CDR3 is 16 residues long. Trimming removed 6 bases at V and 2 bases at J, with 14 bases between. This CDR3 reads CASSPQGIPGANVLTF. CDR3 in DNA: TGCGCCAGCAGCCCACAGGGAATACCTGGGGCCAACGTCCTGACTTTC.

This clonotype was observed at least ten times. The genes are TRBV5-1 and TRBJ2-7; the D gene is possibly TRBD1 (5 bases). Trimming pared 0 bases from V and 1 base from J, leaving 8 bases between. Germline CDR1 SGHRS, CDR2 YFSETQ. The CDR3 is 14 residues long. The CDR3 DNA reads as TGCGCCAGCAGCTTGGTTCAGGGATCCTACGAGCAGTACTTC. This gives the protein CASSLVQGSYEQYF.

This clonotype was recorded at least ten times. V usage is TRBV29-1 and J usage is TRBJ2-5; D gene ambiguous. V lost 6 bases and J 5 bases, leaving 13 bases between the germline ends. Germline V gives CDR1 SQVTM, CDR2 ANQGSEA. This CDR3 region has 12 residues. CDR3 in DNA: TGCAGCGTCAGCCTGGGCAGGGAGACCCAGTACTTC. It encodes CSVSLGRETQYF.

This clonotype came up many times. J is TRBJ2-7 and V is TRBV24-1, with 7 bases lining up with TRBD1. In germline, CDR1 is KGHDR, CDR2 SFDVKD. With 3 bases clipped from V and 5 bases from J, the junction kept 9 bases outside the gene matches. The CDR3 has 15 amino acids. CDR3 in amino acids: CATSDPSTGSDEQYF. The CDR3 bases are TGTGCCACCAGTGATCCGTCGACAGGGTCGGACGAGCAGTACTTC.

This clonotype has only a few counts. The chain has TRBV3-1 and TRBJ2-7; tentatively, D is TRBD2 (7 bases). This CDR3 is 15 amino acids long. V was shortened by 5 bases and J by 5 bases, with 19 bases between the two germline ends. CDR1 and CDR2 (germline): LGHDT, YNNKEL (reference sequence). CDR3 region: CASSSSGIRGHEQYF. The CDR3, as DNA: TGTGCCAGCAGCTCCAGCGGGATCAGGGGCCACGAGCAGTACTTC.

There are a few counts of this clonotype. The chain joins TRBV18 to TRBJ2-1, with 7 bases matching TRBD2. V was pared by 1 base and J by 8 bases, with 11 bases of the junction left unmatched. Germline V lookup: CDR1 KGHSH, CDR2 LQKENI. CDR3 size: 16 residues. CDR3 DNA sequence: TGTGCCAGCTCACCACAGAGGGACTACCCGGGGTATGAGCAGTTCTTC. Its protein is CASSPQRDYPGYEQFF. Full variable domain (rest looked up from reference TRBV18 and TRBJ2-1): NAGVMQNPRHLVRRRGQEARLRCSPMKGHSHVYWYRQLPEEGLKFMVYLQKENIIDESGMPKERFSAEFPKEGPSILRIQQVVRGDSAAYFCASSPQRDYPGYEQFFGPGTRLTVL.

In its sample, this clonotype was seen many times. CDR3 loop: CATPREGVYGYTF. DNA of the CDR3: TGTGCCACCCCGAGGGAGGGGGTCTATGGCTACACCTTC. The chain is built from TRBV6-5 and TRBJ1-2; D is perhaps TRBD1 (6 bases). The length of the CDR3 is 13 residues. Trimming pared 10 bases from V and 4 bases from J, leaving 16 bases between. Germline V CDR1 and CDR2: MNHEY, SVGAGI.

This clonotype was counted between two and nine times. The genes are TRBV7-2 and TRBJ2-3, with D perhaps TRBD2 (5 bases). V dropped 3 bases and J dropped 3 bases, with 7 bases sitting between them. Germline loops: CDR1 SGHTA, CDR2 FQGNSA. The CDR3 extends over 13 amino acids. CDR3 in DNA: TGTGCCAGCAGCTTGGGAGTTACAGATACGCAGTATTTT. Translation: CASSLGVTDTQYF.

V is TRBV20-1 and J is TRBJ1-4; D not resolved. Germline-derived CDR1 and CDR2 are DFQATT and SNEGSKA (reference sequence). Trimming left V 0 bases short and J 10 bases short, with 12 bases between. The CDR3 runs to 13 residues. The CDR3 spells CSAREDVRGKLFF. CDR3 sequence (DNA): TGCAGTGCTAGAGAGGACGTACGGGGAAAACTGTTTTTT.

This clonotype has at least ten counts. This sequence joins TRBV12-3 or TRBV12-4 and TRBJ2-7; no clear D gene. The CDR3 spans 12 residues. V was shortened by 2 bases and J by 5 bases, with 7 bases between the two germline ends. As DNA, the CDR3 is TGTGCCAGCAGTTTAAGGGTAAACGAGCAGTACTTC. This translates into CASSLRVNEQYF.

This clonotype was seen at least ten times. In DNA, the CDR3 is TGCGCCAGCAGCTTGGTGCCGGAAACTTACAATGAGCAGTTCTTC. Protein sequence: CASSLVPETYNEQFF. This sequence joins TRBV5-1 and TRBJ2-1; no firm D call. In germline, CDR1 is SGHRS, CDR2 YFSETQ. The V end was cut by 0 bases, the J end by 4 bases, with 11 bases between. This CDR3 has 15 amino acids. The whole variable domain, remainder taken from reference TRBV5-1 and TRBJ2-1, is KAGVTQTPRYLIKTRGQQVTLSCSPISGHRSVSWYQQTPGQGLQFLFEYFSETQRNKGNFPGRFSGRQFSNSRSEMNVSTLELGDSALYLCASSLVPETYNEQFFGPGTRLTVL.

This clonotype was counted a few times. This rearrangement joins TRBV7-2 to TRBJ2-1; 9 positions agree with TRBD1. The CDR3 length is 15 residues. The J segment lost 8 bases and the V segment lost 6 bases, leaving 11 bases of the junction unmatched. Looked up from germline, CDR1 is SGHTA and CDR2 is FQGNSA. CDR3 amino acids: CASSPVGTGFDEQFF. CDR3 nucleotide sequence: TGTGCCAGCAGTCCGGTCGGGACAGGGTTCGATGAGCAGTTCTTC.

This clonotype was observed a few times. The rearrangement links TRBV7-2 to TRBJ2-1; D not certain. The CDR3 is 12 amino acids. The germline gives CDR1 SGHTA, CDR2 FQGNSA. The V and J ends lost 1 base and 8 bases respectively, with 6 bases between them. CDR3 amino acids: CASSLVLYEQFF. The CDR3 coding sequence is TGTGCCAGCAGCTTAGTGTTGTATGAGCAGTTCTTC.

The chain has TRBV20-1 and TRBJ2-5; a weak D match, TRBD2 (6 bases). The V and J ends lost 2 bases and 1 base respectively, with 11 bases between them. This CDR3 is built from 14 residues. The V gene's germline CDR1 is DFQATT and CDR2 SNEGSKA (reference sequence). The CDR3 reads CSARTGVAQETQYF. The CDR3 bases are TGCAGTGCTAGAACGGGAGTGGCCCAAGAGACCCAGTACTTC.

This clonotype was recorded many times. This chain joins TRBV29-1 and TRBJ2-1; D is unclear. The CDR3 is made up of 11 amino acids. Germline-derived CDR1 and CDR2 are SQVTM and ANQGSEA. V lost 4 bases and J 7 bases, leaving 8 bases between the germline ends. The CDR3 DNA reads as TGCAGCGTTGGAGGTGAAAATGAGCAGTTCTTC. It yields the protein CSVGGENEQFF.